This T cell receptor beta chain derives from a study of stem cell transplantation in POMP-related autoinflammatory disease. Assay used: immunoSEQ multiplex PCR; TCRdb lists only in-frame clones, some missing. The table has over 25,000 clones, 88% seen once. This clone was seen just once. The sequence was obtained from a human donor with POMP-related autoinflammation and immune dysregulation (PRAID). Sequencing was performed on CD4+ T cells from PBMCs, taken before stem cell transplantation.

The CDR3 spells CASSFQGRVGEQYF. The CDR3 DNA sequence: TGTGCCAGCAGCTTTCAGGGGAGGGTTGGAGAGCAGTACTTC. The rearrangement joins TRBV5-4 to TRBJ2-7; D possibly corresponds to TRBD2 (7 bases). Germline CDR1 reads SGHNT; CDR2 reads YYREEE (reference sequence). This CDR3 spans 14 amino acids. The V end was cut by 2 bases, the J end by 7 bases, with 16 bases between.